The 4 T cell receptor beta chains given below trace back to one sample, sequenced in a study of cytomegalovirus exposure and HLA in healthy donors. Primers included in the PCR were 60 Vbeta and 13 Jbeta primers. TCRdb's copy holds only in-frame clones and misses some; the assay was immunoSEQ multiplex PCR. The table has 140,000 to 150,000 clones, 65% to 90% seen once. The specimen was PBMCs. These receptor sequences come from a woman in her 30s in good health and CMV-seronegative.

This CDR3 is CASSRQGLSGNTIYF. The CDR3 coding sequence is TGTGCCAGCAGTCGTCAGGGCCTCTCTGGAAACACCATATATTTT. This rearrangement joins TRBV6-5 to TRBJ1-3, with D possibly TRBD1 on 5 matching bases. The CDR3 is 15 amino acids. The V and J ends lost 5 bases and 0 bases respectively, with 11 bases between them. CDR1 and CDR2 from the germline V gene are MNHEY and SVGAGI.

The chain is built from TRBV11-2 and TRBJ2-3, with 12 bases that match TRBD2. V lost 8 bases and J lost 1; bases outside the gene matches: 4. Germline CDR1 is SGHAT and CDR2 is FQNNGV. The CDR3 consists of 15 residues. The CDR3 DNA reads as TGTGCCAGCTCTCGGACTAGCGGGGGCACAGATACGCAGTATTTT. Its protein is CASSRTSGGTDTQYF.

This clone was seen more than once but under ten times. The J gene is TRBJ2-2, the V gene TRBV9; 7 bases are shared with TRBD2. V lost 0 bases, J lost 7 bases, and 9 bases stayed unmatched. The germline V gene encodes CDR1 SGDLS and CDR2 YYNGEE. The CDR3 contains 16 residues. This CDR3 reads CASSVEPSGINGELFF. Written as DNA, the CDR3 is TGTGCCAGCAGCGTAGAACCTAGCGGAATAAACGGGGAGCTGTTTTTT.

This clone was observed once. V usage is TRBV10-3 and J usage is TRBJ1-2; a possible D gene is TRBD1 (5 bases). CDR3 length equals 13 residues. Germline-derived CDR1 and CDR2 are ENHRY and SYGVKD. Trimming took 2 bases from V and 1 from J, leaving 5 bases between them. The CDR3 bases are TGTGCCATCAGTGAGCAGGGTAACTATGGCTACACCTTC. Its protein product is CAISEQGNYGYTF.